One sample yielded the 21 T cell receptor beta chains listed below, sequenced in a study of blood T cell repertoires in COVID-19. Clones were sequenced by immunoSEQ multiplex PCR, and TCRdb holds only the in-frame ones, with some missing. This sample carries some 250,000 clones, 65% to 85% of them seen once, and the ten largest clones take about 27%. What was sequenced was peripheral blood. The receptors stem from a man between 35 and 55 years old with acute or convalescent COVID-19.

The chain joins TRBV6-6 to TRBJ2-3; D may be TRBD2 (6 bases). CDR3 length: 15 residues. The germline CDR1 and CDR2 sequences are MNHNY and SVGAGI (reference sequence). V lost 3 bases and J lost 4, with 14 bases in between. The CDR3 reads CASSYSTGAADTQYF. The DNA for the CDR3 is TGTGCCAGCAGTTATTCGACGGGAGCAGCAGATACGCAGTATTTT.

The rearrangement joins TRBV29-1 to TRBJ1-1; perhaps TRBD1 as D (6 bases). V dropped 8 bases and J dropped 2 bases, with 18 bases sitting between them. The CDR3 is made up of 14 amino acids. CDR1 and CDR2 (germline): SQVTM, ANQGSEA. CDR3 amino acids: CSFHGRGRNTEAFF. The CDR3, as DNA: TGCAGCTTTCACGGCAGGGGCCGCAACACTGAAGCTTTCTTT.

This clone came up once. The V and J genes are TRBV5-1 and TRBJ2-3; 16 bases are a match to TRBD2. The V and J ends lost 4 bases and 2 bases, in that order; junction bases with no gene match: 4. The V gene's germline CDR1 is SGHRS and CDR2 YFSETQ. The CDR3 length is 17 residues. The CDR3 sequence is CASSTGTSGRATDTQYF. DNA of the CDR3: TGCGCCAGCAGCACCGGGACTAGCGGGAGGGCCACAGATACGCAGTATTTT.

This clone appeared a few times. This chain uses TRBV27 with TRBJ1-1; maybe TRBD1 (5 bases). Trimming stripped 4 bases from V and 7 bases from J, with 19 bases between. Germline V gives CDR1 MNHEY, CDR2 SMNVEV (reference sequence). The CDR3 covers 15 residues. As DNA, the CDR3 is TGTGCCAGCAGTTCGGACAAGCTCACCCTAATTGAAGCTTTCTTT. Protein product: CASSSDKLTLIEAFF.

The table lists this clone with a few counts. The chain employs TRBV7-2 and TRBJ2-7; D unclear. Germline loops: CDR1 SGHTA, CDR2 FQGNSA. V dropped 5 bases and J dropped 1 base, with 18 bases sitting between them. This CDR3 spans 16 amino acids. The CDR3 here is CASSKTGSLSSYEQYF. Here the CDR3 DNA reads TGTGCCAGCAGCAAGACTGGCTCCCTTTCGTCCTACGAGCAGTACTTC.

V usage is TRBV6-2 or TRBV6-3 and J usage is TRBJ2-7, with a weak D call TRBD2 (6 bases). In germline, CDR1 is MNHEY, CDR2 SVGEGT. Trimming removed 0 bases from V and 1 base from J, with 10 bases in between. The CDR3 contains 15 residues. The CDR3 is CASSYSRDSSYEQYF. CDR3 sequence (DNA): TGTGCCAGCAGTTACTCGCGGGACTCTTCCTACGAGCAGTACTTC.

This clone was picked up one time. V gene TRBV7-8 combines with J gene TRBJ2-7; the match to TRBD1 covers 9 bases. Unmatched junction bases numbered 7, after V lost 5 bases and J lost 2 bases. The CDR3 has 15 residues. The germline V gene encodes CDR1 SGHVS and CDR2 FQNEAQ. The CDR3 DNA is TGTGCCAGCAGCCCCCGACAGGGGGGTACCTACGAGCAGTACTTC. Residues: CASSPRQGGTYEQYF.

This chain joins TRBV5-1 and TRBJ2-1; 8 nucleotides match TRBD2. Germline CDR1 is SGHRS and CDR2 is YFSETQ. V was clipped by 0 bases and J by 9 bases; unmatched bases: 5. CDR3 size: 14 residues. CDR3 in amino acids: CASSLEGTRREQFF. CDR3 DNA sequence: TGCGCCAGCAGCTTGGAAGGGACTAGACGTGAGCAGTTCTTC.

The chain couples TRBV29-1 to TRBJ1-5; TRBD1 might be the D (6 bases). Trimming removed 5 bases at V and 5 bases at J, with 13 bases between. Germline V gene sequence: CDR1 SQVTM, CDR2 ANQGSEA. CDR3 length: 13 amino acids. The CDR3 DNA reads as TGCAGCGTTAGGTCAGGGGCGGATCAGCCCCAGCATTTT. Translation gives CSVRSGADQPQHF.

The chain uses TRBV6-1 and TRBJ2-2, with 7 positions matching TRBD1. There are 16 residues in the CDR3. The ends lost 4 bases at V and 5 bases at J; junction bases unmatched: 10. Looked up from germline, CDR1 is MNHNS and CDR2 is SASEGT. The CDR3 is CASSALTGYGTGELFF. CDR3 DNA sequence: TGTGCCAGCAGTGCCCTGACAGGGTATGGGACCGGGGAGCTGTTTTTT.

The rearrangement joins TRBV6-5 to TRBJ1-2; tentative D call: TRBD1 (5 bases). This CDR3 is built from 16 residues. The V gene's germline CDR1 is MNHEY and CDR2 SVGAGI. The germline V and J ends were trimmed by 4 bases and 2 bases, with 17 bases remaining between them. The CDR3 nucleotides are TGTGCCAGCAGTTCCCCGAGGGGCCGGGGGAACTATGGCTACACCTTC. Its protein product is CASSSPRGRGNYGYTF.

This clone has a handful of counts. The chain recombines TRBV15 with TRBJ2-7, with D possibly TRBD2 on 5 matching bases. Germline V gives CDR1 LNHNV, CDR2 YYDKDF (reference sequence). The V and J ends lost 0 bases and 0 bases respectively, with 18 bases between them. CDR3 length: 18 amino acids. CDR3 amino acids: CATSRDLVGGEISYEQYF. CDR3 DNA: TGTGCCACCAGCAGAGATCTGGTAGGAGGAGAGATCTCCTACGAGCAGTACTTC.

V gene TRBV10-2 combines with J gene TRBJ2-7; 7 positions match TRBD1. This CDR3 spans 15 amino acids. After removal of 0 bases from V and 0 bases from J, the junction contained 2 bases not matched to a gene. The germline gives CDR1 WSHSY, CDR2 SAAADI. CDR3 loop: CASSESRDSSYEQYF. The CDR3 DNA reads TGCGCCAGCAGTGAGTCCCGGGACAGCTCCTACGAGCAGTACTTC.

V gene TRBV4-1 combines with J gene TRBJ2-5; D is unresolved. Trimming took off 4 bases at V and 1 base at J, with 10 bases between the two ends. Germline values: CDR1 MGHRA, CDR2 YSYEKL. The CDR3 sequence is 14 residues long. The CDR3 sequence: CASSLQVLQETQYF. DNA of the CDR3: TGCGCCAGCAGCCTCCAGGTGCTCCAAGAGACCCAGTACTTC.

This clone was seen a single time. The J gene is TRBJ1-2, the V gene TRBV5-4; TRBD1 agrees at 9 bases. J was trimmed by 7 bases and V by 3 bases; bases with no gene match: 7. Germline assignment: CDR1 SGHNT and CDR2 YYREEE (reference sequence). The CDR3 is made up of 14 amino acids. The CDR3 reads CASSSAGTGSGYTF. The CDR3 DNA reads TGTGCCAGCAGCTCCGCGGGGACAGGGTCTGGCTACACCTTC.

CDR3 nucleotide sequence: TGTGCCAGCAGCGTAAAAAATGAGCAGTTCTTC. Translated: CASSVKNEQFF. The V and J genes are TRBV16 and TRBJ2-1; D remains unclear. Trimming took off 5 bases at V and 7 bases at J, with 6 bases between the two ends. The germline gives CDR1 KGHSY, CDR2 FQNENV. The CDR3 is made up of 11 amino acids.

This clone was counted a single time. The chain couples TRBV6-5 to TRBJ1-1, with 7 bases fitting TRBD1. Trimming removed 5 bases from V and 5 bases from J; junction bases left unmatched: 5. The CDR3 spans 13 residues. The germline gives CDR1 MNHEY, CDR2 SVGAGI. The CDR3 region is CASSPTGYTEAFF. Here the CDR3 DNA reads TGTGCCAGCAGTCCGACAGGGTATACTGAAGCTTTCTTT.

This clone showed up just a few times. The V and J genes are TRBV27 and TRBJ1-5; D uncertain. Per germline, CDR1 MNHEY and CDR2 SMNVEV (reference sequence). With 3 bases removed from V and 3 bases from J, the gap between germline ends came to 12 bases. There are 15 residues in the CDR3. CDR3 sequence (DNA): TGTGCCAGCAGTTTCGGAGGGCTCGACAATCAGCCCCAGCATTTT. As protein: CASSFGGLDNQPQHF.

The V gene is TRBV9, the J gene TRBJ2-2; possible D gene TRBD2, 7 bases. V gave up 0 bases and J gave up 1 base, with 13 bases separating them. The CDR3 runs to 17 residues. Per the germline V gene, CDR1 is SGDLS and CDR2 is YYNGEE. The CDR3, as DNA: TGTGCCAGCAGCGTAGAAAGGGGGAGGGTGAACACCGGGGAGCTGTTTTTT. Translation: CASSVERGRVNTGELFF. The variable domain in full, with the rest retrieved from reference TRBV9 and TRBJ2-2, is DSGVTQTPKHLITATGQRVTLRCSPRSGDLSVYWYQQSLDQGLQFLIQYYNGEERAKGNILERFSAQQFPDLHSELNLSSLELGDSALYFCASSVERGRVNTGELFFGEGSRLTVL.

This rearrangement joins TRBV5-6 to TRBJ1-2, with TRBD1 matching over 7 bases. Germline CDR1 is SGHDT and CDR2 is YYEEEE. CDR3 size: 14 residues. J was trimmed by 5 bases and V by 1 base; bases with no gene match: 5. The CDR3 region has the DNA TGTGCCAGCAGCTTGACAGGGGATTATTATGGCTACACCTTC. It codes for CASSLTGDYYGYTF. Combining the CDR3 with reference TRBV5-6 and TRBJ1-2 gives the whole variable domain DAGVTQSPTHLIKTRGQQVTLRCSPKSGHDTVSWYQQALGQGPQFIFQYYEEEERQRGNFPDRFSGHQFPNYSSELNVNALLLGDSALYLCASSLTGDYYGYTFGSGTRLTVV.

This clone showed up just once. The J gene is TRBJ1-2, the V gene TRBV5-6; 11 bases map to TRBD1. From germline, CDR1 is SGHDT and CDR2 YYEEEE. The CDR3 contains 14 residues. V lost 4 bases to trimming and J lost 7 bases; unmatched junction nucleotides: 6. CDR3 sequence: CASSLPGQGGGYTF. DNA of the CDR3: TGTGCCAGCAGCCTACCGGGACAGGGGGGTGGCTACACCTTC.